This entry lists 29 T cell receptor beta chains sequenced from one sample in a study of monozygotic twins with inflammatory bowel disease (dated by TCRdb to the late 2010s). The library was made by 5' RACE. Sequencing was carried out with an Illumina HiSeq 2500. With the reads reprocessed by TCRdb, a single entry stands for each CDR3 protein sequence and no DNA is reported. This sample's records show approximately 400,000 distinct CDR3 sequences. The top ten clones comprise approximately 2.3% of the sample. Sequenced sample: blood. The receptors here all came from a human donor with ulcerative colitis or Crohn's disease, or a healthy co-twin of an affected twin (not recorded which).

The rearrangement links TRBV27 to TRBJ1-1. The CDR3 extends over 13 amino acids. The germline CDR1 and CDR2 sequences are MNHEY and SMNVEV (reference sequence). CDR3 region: CASSIWANTEAFF.

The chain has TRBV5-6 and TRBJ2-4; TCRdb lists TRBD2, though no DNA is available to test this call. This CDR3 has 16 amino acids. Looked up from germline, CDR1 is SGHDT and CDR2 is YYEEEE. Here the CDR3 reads CASSLRRRVAKNIQYF.

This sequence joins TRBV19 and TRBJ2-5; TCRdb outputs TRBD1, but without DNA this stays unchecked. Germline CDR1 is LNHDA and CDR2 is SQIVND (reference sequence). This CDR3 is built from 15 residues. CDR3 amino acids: CASSPFGRSQETQYF.

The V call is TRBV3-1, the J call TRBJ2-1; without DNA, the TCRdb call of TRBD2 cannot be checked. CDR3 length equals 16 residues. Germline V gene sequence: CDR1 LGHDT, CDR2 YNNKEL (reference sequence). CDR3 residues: CASSQLLAGGQEEQFF.

CDR3 sequence: CAISPGRDTGELFF. The rearrangement uses TRBV10-3 and TRBJ2-2; TCRdb picks TRBD1, but there is no DNA to check that call. Germline CDR1 is ENHRY and CDR2 is SYGVKD. This CDR3 comprises 14 residues.

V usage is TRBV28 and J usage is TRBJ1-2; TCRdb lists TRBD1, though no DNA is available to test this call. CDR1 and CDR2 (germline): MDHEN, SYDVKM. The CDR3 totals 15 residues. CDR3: CASSLIRGALPGYTF.

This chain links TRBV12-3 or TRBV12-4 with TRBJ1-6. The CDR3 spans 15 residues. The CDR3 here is CASSFEIGSGSPLHF.

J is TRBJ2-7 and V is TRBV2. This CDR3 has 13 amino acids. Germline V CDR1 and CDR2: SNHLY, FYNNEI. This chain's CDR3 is CASSDPGSYEQYF.

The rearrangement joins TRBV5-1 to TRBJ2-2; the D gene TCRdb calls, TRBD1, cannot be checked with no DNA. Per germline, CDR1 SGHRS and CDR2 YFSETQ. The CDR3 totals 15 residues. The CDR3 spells CASSAGTLKDGELFF.

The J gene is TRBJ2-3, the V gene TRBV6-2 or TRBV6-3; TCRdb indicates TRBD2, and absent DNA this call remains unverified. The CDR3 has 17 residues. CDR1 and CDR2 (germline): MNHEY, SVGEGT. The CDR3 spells CASSYMALAGHRDTQYF.

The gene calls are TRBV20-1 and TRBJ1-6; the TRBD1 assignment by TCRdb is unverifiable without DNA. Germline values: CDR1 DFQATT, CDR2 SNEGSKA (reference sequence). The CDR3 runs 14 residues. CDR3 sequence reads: CSAGGRVNNSPLHF.

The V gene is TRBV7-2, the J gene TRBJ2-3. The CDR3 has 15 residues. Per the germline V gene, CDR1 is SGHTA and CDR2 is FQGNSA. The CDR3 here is CASSRGARFPDTQYF.

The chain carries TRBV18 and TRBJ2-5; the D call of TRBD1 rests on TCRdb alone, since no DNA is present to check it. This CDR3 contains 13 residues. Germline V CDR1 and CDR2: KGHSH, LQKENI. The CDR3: CASSPLQGETQYF.

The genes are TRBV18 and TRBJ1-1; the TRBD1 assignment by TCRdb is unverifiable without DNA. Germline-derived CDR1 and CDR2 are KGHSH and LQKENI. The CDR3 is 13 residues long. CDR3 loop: CASATGRNTEAFF.

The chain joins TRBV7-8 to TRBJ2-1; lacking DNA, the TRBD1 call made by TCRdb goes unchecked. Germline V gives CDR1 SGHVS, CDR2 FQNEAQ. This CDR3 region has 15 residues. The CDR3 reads CASSRGTFLENEQFF.

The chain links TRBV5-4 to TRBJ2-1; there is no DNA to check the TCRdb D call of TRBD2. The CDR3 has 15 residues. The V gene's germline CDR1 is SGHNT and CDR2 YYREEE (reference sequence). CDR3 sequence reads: CATTSGSWARDEQFF.

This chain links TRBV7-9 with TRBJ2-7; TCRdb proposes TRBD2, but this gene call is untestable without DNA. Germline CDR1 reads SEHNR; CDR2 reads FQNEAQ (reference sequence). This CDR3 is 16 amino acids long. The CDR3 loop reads CASSLIAAAGRGEQYF.

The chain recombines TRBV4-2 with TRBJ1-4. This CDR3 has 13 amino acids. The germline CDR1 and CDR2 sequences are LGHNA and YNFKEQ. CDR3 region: CASSPELGEKLFF.

CDR3 region: CASSQETGVLNQPQHF. The chain combines TRBV4-2 with TRBJ1-5; TCRdb picks TRBD1, but there is no DNA to check that call. From germline, CDR1 is LGHNA and CDR2 YNFKEQ. The CDR3 has 16 residues.

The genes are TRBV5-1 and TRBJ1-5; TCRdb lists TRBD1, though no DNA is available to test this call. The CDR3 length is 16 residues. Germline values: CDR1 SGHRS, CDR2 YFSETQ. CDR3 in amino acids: CASSLGPGVSNQPQHF. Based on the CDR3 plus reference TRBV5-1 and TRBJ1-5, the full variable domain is KAGVTQTPRYLIKTRGQQVTLSCSPISGHRSVSWYQQTPGQGLQFLFEYFSETQRNKGNFPGRFSGRQFSNSRSEMNVSTLELGDSALYLCASSLGPGVSNQPQHFGDGTRLSIL.

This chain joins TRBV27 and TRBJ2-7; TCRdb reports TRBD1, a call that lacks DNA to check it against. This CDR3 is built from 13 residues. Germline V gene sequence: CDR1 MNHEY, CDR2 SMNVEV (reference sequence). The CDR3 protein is CASRGQGATEQYF.

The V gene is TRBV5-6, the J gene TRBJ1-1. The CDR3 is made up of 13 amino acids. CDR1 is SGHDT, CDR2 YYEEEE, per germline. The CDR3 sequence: CASSLSRLKSAFF.

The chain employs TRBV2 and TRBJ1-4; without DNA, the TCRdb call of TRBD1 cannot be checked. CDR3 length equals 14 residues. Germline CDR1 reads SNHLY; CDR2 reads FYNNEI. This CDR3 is CASRETVLNEKLFF.

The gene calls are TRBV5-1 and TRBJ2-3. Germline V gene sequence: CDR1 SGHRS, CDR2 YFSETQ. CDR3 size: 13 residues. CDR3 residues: CASTPLGSDTQYF.

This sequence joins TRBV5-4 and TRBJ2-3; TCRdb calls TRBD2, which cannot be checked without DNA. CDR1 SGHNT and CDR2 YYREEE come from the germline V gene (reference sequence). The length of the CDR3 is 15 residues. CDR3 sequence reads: CASSFRRGGPDTQYF.

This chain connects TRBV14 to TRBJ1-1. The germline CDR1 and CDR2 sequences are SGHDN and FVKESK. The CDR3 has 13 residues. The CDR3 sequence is CASSQGSAERAFF. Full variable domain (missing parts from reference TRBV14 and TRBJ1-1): EAGVTQFPSHSVIEKGQTVTLRCDPISGHDNLYWYRRVMGKEIKFLLHFVKESKQDESGMPNNRFLAERTGGTYSTLKVQPAELEDSGVYFCASSQGSAERAFFGQGTRLTVV.

The CDR3 spells CASSSRQGPSYEQYF. This chain uses TRBV5-1 with TRBJ2-7; the D call of TRBD1 rests on TCRdb alone, since no DNA is present to check it. The germline gives CDR1 SGHRS, CDR2 YFSETQ. The CDR3 contains 15 residues.

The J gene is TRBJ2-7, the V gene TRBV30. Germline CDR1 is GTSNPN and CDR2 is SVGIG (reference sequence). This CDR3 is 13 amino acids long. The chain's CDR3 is CAWNPRGIHEQYF.

CDR3 loop: CASSLGGGGRFYEQYF. The chain is built from TRBV7-2 and TRBJ2-7; with no DNA, the TCRdb D assignment of TRBD1 cannot be verified. In germline, CDR1 is SGHTA, CDR2 FQGNSA. CDR3 length equals 16 residues. Based on the CDR3 plus reference TRBV7-2 and TRBJ2-7, the full variable domain is GAGVSQSPSNKVTEKGKDVELRCDPISGHTALYWYRQSLGQGLEFLIYFQGNSAPDKSGLPSDRFSAERTGGSVSTLTIQRTQQEDSAVYLCASSLGGGGRFYEQYFGPGTRLTVT.